These 13 T cell receptor beta chains share one sample of origin, sequenced in a study of blood T cell repertoires in COVID-19. This table comes from immunoSEQ multiplex PCR, and its TCRdb copy is limited to in-frame clones, with some not included. The sample lists some 290,000 clones; just under 90% were seen once. Input material: peripheral blood. The receptors were sampled from a woman under 40 with COVID-19, enrolled during active disease.

This chain's CDR3 is CASSTQGRTNYGYTF. CDR3 nucleotides: TGCGCCAGCAGCACTCAGGGGCGTACTAACTATGGCTACACCTTC. The chain recombines TRBV4-1 with TRBJ1-2; D perhaps matches TRBD1 (6 bases). Germline V gene lookup returns CDR1 MGHRA and CDR2 YSYEKL. CDR3 length equals 15 residues. V gave up 5 bases and J gave up 0 bases, with 13 bases separating them.

The gene calls are TRBV4-1 and TRBJ1-2, with TRBD1 as a possible D gene (6 bases). V lost 0 bases and J lost 3, with 11 bases in between. Per the germline V gene, CDR1 is MGHRA and CDR2 is YSYEKL. The CDR3 runs to 15 residues. As DNA, the CDR3 is TGCGCCAGCAGCCAAGACTGGACAGCAGACTATGGCTACACCTTC. The encoded protein is CASSQDWTADYGYTF.

This chain uses TRBV6-2 or TRBV6-3 with TRBJ1-5; 9 nucleotides align to TRBD1. CDR3 length: 15 residues. Trimming at V came to 4 bases and at J to 4 bases, leaving 5 bases not matched to a gene. The germline gives CDR1 MNHEY, CDR2 SVGEGT. This chain's CDR3 is CASSFPGQGNQPQHF. The CDR3 nucleotides are TGTGCCAGCAGTTTCCCCGGACAGGGGAATCAGCCCCAGCATTTT.

The rearrangement links TRBV5-5 to TRBJ1-3; TRBD1 might be the D (5 bases). V shed 2 bases and J shed 0 bases, with 9 bases lying between them. The CDR3 spans 15 residues. The V gene's germline CDR1 is SGHKS and CDR2 YYEKEE (reference sequence). The CDR3 loop is CASSLDRYSGNTIYF. For the CDR3, the DNA is TGTGCCAGCAGCTTAGACAGATACTCTGGAAACACCATATATTTT. Drawing the rest from reference TRBV5-5 and TRBJ1-3, the complete variable domain is DAGVTQSPTHLIKTRGQQVTLRCSPISGHKSVSWYQQVLGQGPQFIFQYYEKEERGRGNFPDRFSARQFPNYSSELNVNALLLGDSALYLCASSLDRYSGNTIYFGEGSWLTVV.

The J gene is TRBJ1-2, the V gene TRBV18; D remains ambiguous. Germline loops: CDR1 KGHSH, CDR2 LQKENI. Deletions cut 3 bases from V and 8 bases from J, with 10 bases between. The CDR3 contains 12 residues. This CDR3 reads CASSPATPGYTF. CDR3 sequence (DNA): TGTGCCAGCTCACCTGCCACACCCGGCTACACCTTC.

This chain uses TRBV19 with TRBJ1-6, with 9 bases lining up with TRBD1. The trim removed 1 base at V and 3 bases at J, leaving 4 bases unmatched. The CDR3 is 17 residues long. CDR1 LNHDA and CDR2 SQIVND come from the germline V gene (reference sequence). CDR3 region: CASSIARQGVYNSPLHF. The CDR3 bases are TGTGCCAGTAGTATAGCCCGACAGGGGGTCTATAATTCACCCCTCCACTTT.

This chain joins TRBV27 and TRBJ2-1, with D maybe TRBD1 (6 bases). Between the trimmed V and J ends, which lost 7 bases and 3 bases, there was a span of 16 bases. This CDR3 has 15 residues. Germline V gene lookup returns CDR1 MNHEY and CDR2 SMNVEV (reference sequence). CDR3 sequence (DNA): TGTGCCAGCAATAACCGGGACACCCTCTACAATGAGCAGTTCTTC. This encodes CASNNRDTLYNEQFF.

The chain is built from TRBV7-8 and TRBJ1-2; tentatively, D is TRBD1 (6 bases). Germline CDR1 is SGHVS and CDR2 is FQNEAQ. V was shortened by 0 bases and J by 8 bases, with 19 bases between the two germline ends. There are 16 residues in the CDR3. CDR3 in amino acids: CASSLALNRVGGGYTF. CDR3 in DNA: TGTGCCAGCAGCTTAGCTTTAAACAGGGTTGGAGGAGGCTACACCTTC.

This clone was counted a few times. This chain links TRBV24-1 with TRBJ1-3; no definite D call. V was shortened by 4 bases and J by 0 bases, with 15 bases between the two germline ends. CDR3 length: 17 amino acids. From germline, CDR1 is KGHDR and CDR2 SFDVKD. The CDR3 DNA reads as TGTGCCACCAGTGAGGAGCCGCCGGCCACCTCTGGAAACACCATATATTTT. Translating gives CATSEEPPATSGNTIYF.

The genes are TRBV28 and TRBJ1-2, with 8 nucleotides matching TRBD1. Germline-derived CDR1 and CDR2 are MDHEN and SYDVKM. The CDR3 is made up of 15 amino acids. The junction had 12 bases not matched to a gene; V was cut back by 7 bases and J by 5 bases. The DNA of the CDR3 is TGTGCCAGCACTACGCCGGACAGGGTGACTTATGGCTACACCTTC. Protein: CASTTPDRVTYGYTF.

The chain uses TRBV19 and TRBJ1-5; tentative D call: TRBD1 (6 bases). The CDR3 contains 14 residues. The ends were cut back, 3 bases at V and 6 bases at J, with 12 bases in the middle. CDR1 is LNHDA and CDR2 is SQIVND in the germline V gene (reference sequence). CDR3 nucleotides: TGTGCCAGTAGTATCCCGACAGGAGGTCAGCCCCAGCATTTT. This codes for CASSIPTGGQPQHF.

V gene TRBV5-5 combines with J gene TRBJ2-5; the match to TRBD2 covers 9 bases. CDR3 length: 15 residues. Per germline, CDR1 SGHKS and CDR2 YYEKEE (reference sequence). V lost 2 bases and J lost 2; bases outside the gene matches: 4. The CDR3 DNA is TGTGCCAGCAGCTTCGGGCGGGGGGGACAAGAGACCCAGTACTTC. This codes for CASSFGRGGQETQYF.

CDR3 loop: CASSLEAGGGQPQHF. CDR3 DNA: TGTGCCAGCAGCCTCGAGGCAGGGGGCGGGCAGCCCCAGCATTTT. The chain recombines TRBV7-6 with TRBJ1-5, with 8 bases identical to TRBD1. With 5 bases clipped from V and 7 bases from J, the junction kept 10 bases outside the gene matches. CDR3 length: 15 residues. In germline, CDR1 is SGHVS, CDR2 FNYEAQ.